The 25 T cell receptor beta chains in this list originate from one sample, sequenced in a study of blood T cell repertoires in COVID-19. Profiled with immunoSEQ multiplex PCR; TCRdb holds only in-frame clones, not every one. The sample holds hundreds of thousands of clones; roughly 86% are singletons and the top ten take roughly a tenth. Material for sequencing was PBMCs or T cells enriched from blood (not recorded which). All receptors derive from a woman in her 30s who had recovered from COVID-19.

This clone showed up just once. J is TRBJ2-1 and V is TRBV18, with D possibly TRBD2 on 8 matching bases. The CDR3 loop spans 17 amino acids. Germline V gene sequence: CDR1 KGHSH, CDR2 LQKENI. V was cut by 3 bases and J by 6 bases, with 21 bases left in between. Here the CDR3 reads CASSPLTGGGTTNEQFF. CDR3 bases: TGTGCCAGCTCACCCCTGACGGGAGGGGGCACGACCAATGAGCAGTTCTTC. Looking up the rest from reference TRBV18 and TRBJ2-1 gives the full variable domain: NAGVMQNPRHLVRRRGQEARLRCSPMKGHSHVYWYRQLPEEGLKFMVYLQKENIIDESGMPKERFSAEFPKEGPSILRIQQVVRGDSAAYFCASSPLTGGGTTNEQFFGPGTRLTVL.

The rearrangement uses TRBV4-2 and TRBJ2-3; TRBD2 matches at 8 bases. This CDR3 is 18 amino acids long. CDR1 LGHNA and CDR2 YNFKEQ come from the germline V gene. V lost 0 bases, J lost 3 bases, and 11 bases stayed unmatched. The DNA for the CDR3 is TGTGCCAGCAGCCAAGATAGGGAAGGCGGGAGGAGTACAGATACGCAGTATTTT. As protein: CASSQDREGGRSTDTQYF.

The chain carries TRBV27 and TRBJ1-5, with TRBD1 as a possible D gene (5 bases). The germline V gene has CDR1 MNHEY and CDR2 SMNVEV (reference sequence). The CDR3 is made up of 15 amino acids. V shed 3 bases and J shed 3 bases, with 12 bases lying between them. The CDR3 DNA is TGTGCCAGCAGTTTGTTTTCAGGGTACAATCAGCCCCAGCATTTT. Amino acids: CASSLFSGYNQPQHF.

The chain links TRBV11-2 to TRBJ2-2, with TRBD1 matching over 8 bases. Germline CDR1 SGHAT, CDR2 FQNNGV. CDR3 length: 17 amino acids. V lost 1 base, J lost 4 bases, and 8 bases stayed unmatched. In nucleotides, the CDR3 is TGTGCCAGCAGCTTAGCCAGGGGGCTTCGGGGCACCGGGGAGCTGTTTTTT. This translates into CASSLARGLRGTGELFF.

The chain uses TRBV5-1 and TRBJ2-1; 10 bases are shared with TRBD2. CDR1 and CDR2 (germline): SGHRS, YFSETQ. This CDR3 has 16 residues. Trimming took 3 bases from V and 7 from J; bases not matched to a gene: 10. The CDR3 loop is CASSSLSSGSTNEQFF. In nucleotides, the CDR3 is TGCGCCAGCAGCTCGCTCTCTAGCGGGAGCACGAATGAGCAGTTCTTC.

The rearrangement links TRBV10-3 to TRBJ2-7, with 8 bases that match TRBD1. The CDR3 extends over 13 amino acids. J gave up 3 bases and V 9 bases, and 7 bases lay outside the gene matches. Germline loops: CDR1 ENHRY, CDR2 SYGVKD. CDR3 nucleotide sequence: TGTGCCATGGGTACGGGACAGGTCTACGAGCAGTACTTC. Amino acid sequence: CAMGTGQVYEQYF.

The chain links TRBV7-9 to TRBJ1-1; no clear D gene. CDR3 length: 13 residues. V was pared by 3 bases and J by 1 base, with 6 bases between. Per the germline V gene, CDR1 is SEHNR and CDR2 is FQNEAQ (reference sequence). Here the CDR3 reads CASSFYRNTEAFF. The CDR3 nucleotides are TGTGCCAGCAGCTTCTACAGGAACACTGAAGCTTTCTTT.

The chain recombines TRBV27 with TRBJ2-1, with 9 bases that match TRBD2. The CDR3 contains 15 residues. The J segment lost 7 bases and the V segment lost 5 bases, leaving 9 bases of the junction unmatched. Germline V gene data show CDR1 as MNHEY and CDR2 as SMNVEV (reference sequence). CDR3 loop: CASSPRLAAGNEQFF. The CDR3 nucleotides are TGTGCCAGCAGTCCCAGACTAGCGGCGGGAAATGAGCAGTTCTTC.

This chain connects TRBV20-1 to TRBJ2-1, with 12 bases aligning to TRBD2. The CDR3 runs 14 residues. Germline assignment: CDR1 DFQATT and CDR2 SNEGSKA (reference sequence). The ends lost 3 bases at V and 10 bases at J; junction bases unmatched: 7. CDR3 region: CSASSTSGSGEQFF. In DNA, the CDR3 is TGCAGTGCTAGTTCGACTAGCGGGAGCGGAGAGCAGTTCTTC.

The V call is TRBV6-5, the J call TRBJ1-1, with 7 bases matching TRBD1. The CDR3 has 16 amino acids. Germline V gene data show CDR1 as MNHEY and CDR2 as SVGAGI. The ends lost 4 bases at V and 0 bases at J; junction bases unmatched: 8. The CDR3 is CASSSQTTGLNTEAFF. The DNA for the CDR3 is TGTGCCAGCAGTTCTCAGACGACAGGGTTGAACACTGAAGCTTTCTTT.

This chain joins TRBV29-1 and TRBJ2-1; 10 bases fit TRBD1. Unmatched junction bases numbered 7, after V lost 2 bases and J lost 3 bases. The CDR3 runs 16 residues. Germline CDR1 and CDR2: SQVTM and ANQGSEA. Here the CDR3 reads CSVELFGTGDYNEQFF. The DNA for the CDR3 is TGCAGCGTTGAATTGTTCGGGACAGGGGACTACAATGAGCAGTTCTTC.

The CDR3 nucleotides read TGTGCCAGCAGTGAGAAGAGTGTTCAGCGGTTCGTAGATAGCAATCAGCCCCAGCATTTT. This encodes CASSEKSVQRFVDSNQPQHF. This chain uses TRBV2 with TRBJ1-5, with D uncertain. CDR3 length: 20 residues. Germline loops: CDR1 SNHLY, CDR2 FYNNEI. The V end was cut by 3 bases, the J end by 0 bases, with 24 bases between.

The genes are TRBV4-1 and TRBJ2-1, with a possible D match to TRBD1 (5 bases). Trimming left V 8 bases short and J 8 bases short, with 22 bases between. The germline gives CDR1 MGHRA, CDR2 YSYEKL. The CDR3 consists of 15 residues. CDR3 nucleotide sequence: TGCGCCAGCTGTTCGGCGGCCGGTCGGACATATGAGCAGTTCTTC. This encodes CASCSAAGRTYEQFF.

The CDR3 reads CASQIGDSSYEQYF. CDR3 bases: TGTGCCAGCCAGATAGGGGACAGTTCCTACGAGCAGTACTTC. The chain is built from TRBV6-5 and TRBJ2-7, with 7 positions matching TRBD1. Trimming cost V 8 bases and J 1 base; bases outside gene matches: 8. Germline-derived CDR1 and CDR2 are MNHEY and SVGAGI. The CDR3 runs to 14 residues.

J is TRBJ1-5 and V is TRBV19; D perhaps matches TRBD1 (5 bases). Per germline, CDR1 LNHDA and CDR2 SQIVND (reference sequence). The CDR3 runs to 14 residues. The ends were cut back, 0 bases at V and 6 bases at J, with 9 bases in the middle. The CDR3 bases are TGTGCCAGTAGTATAGAAAGGGGAGGTCAGCCCCAGCATTTT. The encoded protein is CASSIERGGQPQHF.

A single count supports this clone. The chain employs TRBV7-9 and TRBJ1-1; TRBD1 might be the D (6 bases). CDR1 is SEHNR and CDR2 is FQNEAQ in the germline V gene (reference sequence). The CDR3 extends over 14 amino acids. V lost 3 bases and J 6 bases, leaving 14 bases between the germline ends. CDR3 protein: CASSLLQGNAEAFF. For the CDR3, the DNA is TGTGCCAGCAGCTTGTTACAGGGAAATGCTGAAGCTTTCTTT.

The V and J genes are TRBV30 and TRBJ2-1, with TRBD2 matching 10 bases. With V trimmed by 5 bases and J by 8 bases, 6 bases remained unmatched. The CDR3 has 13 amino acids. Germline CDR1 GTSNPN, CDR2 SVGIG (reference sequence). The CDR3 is CAWGGTSGDEQFF. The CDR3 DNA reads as TGTGCCTGGGGGGGAACTAGCGGGGATGAGCAGTTCTTC.

The CDR3 DNA sequence: TGTGCCAGCTCACCATTGGAGGGGGCGCGCTATGGCTACACCTTC. This sequence encodes CASSPLEGARYGYTF. The chain recombines TRBV18 with TRBJ1-2, with 7 bases that match TRBD1. CDR3 length: 15 amino acids. Germline CDR1 KGHSH, CDR2 LQKENI. Losses at the gene ends were 2 bases for V and 4 bases for J; bases not matched to a gene: 7.

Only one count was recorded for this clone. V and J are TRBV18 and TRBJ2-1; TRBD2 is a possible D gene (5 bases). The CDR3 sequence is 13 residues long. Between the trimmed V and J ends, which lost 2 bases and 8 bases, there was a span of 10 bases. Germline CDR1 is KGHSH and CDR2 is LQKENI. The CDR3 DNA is TGTGCCAGCTCACCAGGGATCGGGGATGAGCAGTTCTTC. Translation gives CASSPGIGDEQFF.

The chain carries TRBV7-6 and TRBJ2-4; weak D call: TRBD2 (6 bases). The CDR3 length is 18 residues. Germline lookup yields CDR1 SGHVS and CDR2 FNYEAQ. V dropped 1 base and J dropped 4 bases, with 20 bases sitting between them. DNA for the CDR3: TGTGCCAGCAGCTTAGAGAGGAGGGACCACCCGGGGAAAAACATTCAGTACTTC. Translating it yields CASSLERRDHPGKNIQYF.

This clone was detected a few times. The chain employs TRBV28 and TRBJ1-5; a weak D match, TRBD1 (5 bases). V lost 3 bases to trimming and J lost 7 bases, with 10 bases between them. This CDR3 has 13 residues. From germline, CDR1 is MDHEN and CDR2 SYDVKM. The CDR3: CASSFGGGQPQHF. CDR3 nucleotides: TGTGCCAGCAGTTTCGGGGGAGGCCAGCCCCAGCATTTT.

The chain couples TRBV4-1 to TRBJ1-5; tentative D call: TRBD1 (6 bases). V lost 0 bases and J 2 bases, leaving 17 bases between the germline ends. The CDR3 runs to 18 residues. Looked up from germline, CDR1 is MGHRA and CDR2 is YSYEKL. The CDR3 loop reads CASSQDEQGVSGNQPQHF. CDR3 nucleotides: TGCGCCAGCAGCCAAGATGAACAGGGTGTTTCGGGCAATCAGCCCCAGCATTTT.

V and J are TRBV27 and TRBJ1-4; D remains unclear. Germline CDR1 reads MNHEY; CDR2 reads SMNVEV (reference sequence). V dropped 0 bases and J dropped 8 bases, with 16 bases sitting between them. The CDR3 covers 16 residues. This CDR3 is CASSLSLLEGSEKLFF. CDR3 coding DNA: TGTGCCAGCAGTTTATCCCTCTTAGAAGGGAGCGAAAAACTGTTTTTT.

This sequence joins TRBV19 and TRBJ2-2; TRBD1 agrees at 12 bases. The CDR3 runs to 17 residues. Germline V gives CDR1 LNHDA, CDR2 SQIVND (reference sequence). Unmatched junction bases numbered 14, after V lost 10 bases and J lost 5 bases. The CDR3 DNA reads TGTGCCACTACCGGGGGGACAGGGGGCGCGGAGACCGGGGAGCTGTTTTTT. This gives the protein CATTGGTGGAETGELFF.

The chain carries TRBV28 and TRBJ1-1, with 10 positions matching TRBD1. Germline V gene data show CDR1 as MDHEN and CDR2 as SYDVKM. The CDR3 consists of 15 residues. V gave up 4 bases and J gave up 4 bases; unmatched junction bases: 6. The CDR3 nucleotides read TGTGCCAGCAGTTCCCACTGGACAGGGGGCACTGAAGCTTTCTTT. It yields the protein CASSSHWTGGTEAFF.